A selection of T cell receptor beta chains follows, all from one sample in a study of identical twins. TCRdb analysed the 5' RACE reads with MiXCR anew, one entry per CDR3 protein. The sample yields around 160,000 distinct CDR3 sequences, roughly 3.5% seen once. Sequencing was carried out using memory T cells sorted from blood. The receptor source for this set is a man aged 18 to 29 in good health. Both conserved end residues are part of each CDR3. The D gene is left open where the match is weak. The size entry is marked missing in some rows and otherwise reads once, few, many or a size class.

D gene	V gene	clone size	J gene	CDR3 protein	CDR3 DNA
TRBD2	TRBV10-2	many	TRBJ2-2	CASTRLAGGTGELFF	TGCGCCAGCACCCGACTAGCGGGCGGGACCGGGGAGCTGTTTTTT
NA	TRBV6-1	many	TRBJ2-3	CASSSVRERSTDTQYF	TGTGCCAGCAGTAGTGTTCGGGAGCGGAGCACAGATACGCAGTATTTT
NA	TRBV14	many	TRBJ2-6	CASSQDRGFPELSGANVLTF	TGTGCCAGCAGCCAAGATCGTGGCTTTCCCGAGCTTTCTGGGGCCAACGTCCTGACTTTC
NA	TRBV21-1	NA	TRBJ2-1	CASSKKRGLAEGNEQFF	TGTGCCAGCAGCAAAAAGAGGGGACTAGCGGAGGGGAATGAGCAGTTCTTC
NA	TRBV18	NA	TRBJ2-5	CASSPFGTGPSGSSETQYF	TGTGCCAGCTCACCCTTCGGGACAGGGCCTAGCGGGAGCTCAGAGACCCAGTACTTC
TRBD1	TRBV5-1	many	TRBJ2-3	CASSFRGNRGATDTQYF	TGCGCCAGCAGCTTCCGCGGCAACAGGGGTGCAACAGATACGCAGTATTTT
NA	TRBV7-9	many	TRBJ1-1	CASSLGQSWAEAFF	TGTGCCAGCAGCTTAGGCCAGTCTTGGGCTGAAGCTTTCTTT
NA	TRBV5-1	many	TRBJ2-2	CASSLKGGKGNTGELFF	TGCGCCAGCAGCTTAAAGGGCGGGAAGGGCAACACCGGGGAGCTGTTTTTT
NA	TRBV5-1	many	TRBJ1-1	CASSWGDRSYTEAFF	TGCGCCAGCAGCTGGGGCGACAGAAGCTACACTGAAGCTTTCTTT
NA	TRBV5-5	many	TRBJ1-6	CASSLRRQGGSPLHF	TGTGCCAGCAGCTTGAGGAGGCAGGGTGGTTCACCCCTCCACTTT
NA	TRBV30	few	TRBJ2-5	CAWSVGISGETQYF	TGTGCCTGGAGTGTTGGAATTAGCGGAGAGACCCAGTACTTC
NA	TRBV6-6	many	TRBJ2-5	CASSYADLETQYF	TGTGCCAGCAGTTACGCCGACTTGGAGACCCAGTACTTC
NA	TRBV5-5	few	TRBJ1-6	CASSFGGDPNSPLHF	TGTGCCAGCAGCTTCGGTGGTGACCCCAATTCACCCCTCCACTTT
NA	TRBV5-1	many	TRBJ1-3	CASSTGRSLGNTIYF	TGCGCCAGCAGCACGGGACGGTCCCTTGGAAACACCATATATTTT
TRBD2	TRBV24-1	NA	TRBJ2-1	CATSDTVSGINEQFF	TGTGCCACCAGTGATACCGTGAGCGGGATCAATGAGCAGTTCTTC
TRBD1	TRBV11-3	many	TRBJ2-1	CASQGVENEQFF	TGTGCCAGCCAGGGGGTCGAGAATGAGCAGTTCTTC
TRBD1	TRBV5-1	many	TRBJ2-3	CASSLRQGADTQYF	TGCGCCAGCAGCCTACGACAGGGAGCAGATACGCAGTATTTT
TRBD2	TRBV5-1	many	TRBJ2-1	CASRLDWTSGNNEQFF	TGCGCCAGCAGACTCGATTGGACTAGCGGGAACAATGAGCAGTTCTTC
TRBD1	TRBV11-2	many	TRBJ2-2	CASSLVPGTAGELFF	TGTGCCAGCAGCTTAGTGCCCGGGACAGCCGGGGAGCTGTTTTTT
NA	TRBV7-6	many	TRBJ1-4	CASSSQMANEKLFF	TGTGCCAGCAGCTCCCAAATGGCAAATGAAAAACTGTTTTTT
TRBD1	TRBV10-3	many	TRBJ1-1	CAISESTRGGAFF	TGTGCCATCAGTGAGTCAACCAGGGGGGGAGCTTTCTTT
TRBD1	TRBV11-2	once	TRBJ2-1	CASSTYRGEQFF	TGTGCCAGCAGCACTTACAGGGGTGAGCAGTTCTTC
TRBD2	TRBV10-3	many	TRBJ2-2	CAISQRGTNTGELFF	TGTGCCATCAGCCAGCGGGGGACGAACACCGGGGAGCTGTTTTTT
TRBD2	TRBV7-2	many	TRBJ2-1	CASSLDGTSRDNEQFF	TGTGCCAGCAGCTTAGATGGGACTAGCAGAGACAATGAGCAGTTCTTC